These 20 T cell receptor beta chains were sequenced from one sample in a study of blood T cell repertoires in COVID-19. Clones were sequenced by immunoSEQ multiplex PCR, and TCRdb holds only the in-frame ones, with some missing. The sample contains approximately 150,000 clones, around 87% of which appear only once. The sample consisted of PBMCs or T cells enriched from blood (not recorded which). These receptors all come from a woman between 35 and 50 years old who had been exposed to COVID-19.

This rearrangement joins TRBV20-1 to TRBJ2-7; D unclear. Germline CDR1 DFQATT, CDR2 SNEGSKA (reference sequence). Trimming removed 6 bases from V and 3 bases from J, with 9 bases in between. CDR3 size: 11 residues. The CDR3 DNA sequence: TGCAGTGCGGCGGAAGACTACGAGCAGTACTTC. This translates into CSAAEDYEQYF.

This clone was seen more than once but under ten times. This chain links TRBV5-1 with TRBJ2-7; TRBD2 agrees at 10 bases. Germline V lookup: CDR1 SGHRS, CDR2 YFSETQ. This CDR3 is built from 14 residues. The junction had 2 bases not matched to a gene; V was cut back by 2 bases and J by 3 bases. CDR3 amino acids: CASSFGLAVYEQYF. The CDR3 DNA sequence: TGCGCCAGCAGCTTCGGACTAGCGGTCTACGAGCAGTACTTC. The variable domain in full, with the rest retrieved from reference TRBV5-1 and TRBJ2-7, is KAGVTQTPRYLIKTRGQQVTLSCSPISGHRSVSWYQQTPGQGLQFLFEYFSETQRNKGNFPGRFSGRQFSNSRSEMNVSTLELGDSALYLCASSFGLAVYEQYFGPGTRLTVT.

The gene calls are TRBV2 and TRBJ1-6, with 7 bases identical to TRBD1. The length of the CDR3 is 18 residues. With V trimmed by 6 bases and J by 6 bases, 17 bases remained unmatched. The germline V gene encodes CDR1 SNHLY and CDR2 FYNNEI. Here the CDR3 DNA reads TGTGCCAGCAGCTCTAATGGGGCAGCAGGGGGACTTAATTCACCCCTCCACTTT. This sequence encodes CASSSNGAAGGLNSPLHF.

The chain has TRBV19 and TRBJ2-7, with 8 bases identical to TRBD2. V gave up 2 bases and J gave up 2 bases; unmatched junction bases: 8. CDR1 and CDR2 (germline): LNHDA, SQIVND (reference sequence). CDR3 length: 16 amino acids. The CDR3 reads CASSIKGGLVTYEQYF. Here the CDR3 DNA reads TGTGCCAGTAGTATAAAGGGGGGACTAGTCACCTACGAGCAGTACTTC.

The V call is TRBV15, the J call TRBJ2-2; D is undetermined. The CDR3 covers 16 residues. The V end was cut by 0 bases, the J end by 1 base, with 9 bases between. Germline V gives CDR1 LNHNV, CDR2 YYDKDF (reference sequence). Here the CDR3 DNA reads TGTGCCACCAGCAGAGATTATCAGGTGAACACCGGGGAGCTGTTTTTT. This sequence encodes CATSRDYQVNTGELFF.

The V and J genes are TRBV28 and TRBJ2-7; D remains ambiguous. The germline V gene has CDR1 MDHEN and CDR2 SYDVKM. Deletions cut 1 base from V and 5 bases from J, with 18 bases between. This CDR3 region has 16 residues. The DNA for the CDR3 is TGTGCCAGCAGTTTATTGGCAGGAATAACCGTCCACGAGCAGTACTTC. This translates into CASSLLAGITVHEQYF. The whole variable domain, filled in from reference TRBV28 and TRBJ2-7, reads DVKVTQSSRYLVKRTGEKVFLECVQDMDHENMFWYRQDPGLGLRLIYFSYDVKMKEKGDIPEGYSVSREKKERFSLILESASTNQTSMYLCASSLLAGITVHEQYFGPGTRLTVT.

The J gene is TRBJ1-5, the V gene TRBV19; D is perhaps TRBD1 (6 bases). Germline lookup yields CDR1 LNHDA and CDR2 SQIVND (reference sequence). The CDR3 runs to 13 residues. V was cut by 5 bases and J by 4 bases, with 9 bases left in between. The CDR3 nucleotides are TGTGCCAGTAGTGACGACAGGAATCAGCCCCAGCATTTT. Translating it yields CASSDDRNQPQHF. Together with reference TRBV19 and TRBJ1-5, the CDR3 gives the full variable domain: DGGITQSPKYLFRKEGQNVTLSCEQNLNHDAMYWYRQDPGQGLRLIYYSQIVNDFQKGDIAEGYSVSREKKESFPLTVTSAQKNPTAFYLCASSDDRNQPQHFGDGTRLSIL.

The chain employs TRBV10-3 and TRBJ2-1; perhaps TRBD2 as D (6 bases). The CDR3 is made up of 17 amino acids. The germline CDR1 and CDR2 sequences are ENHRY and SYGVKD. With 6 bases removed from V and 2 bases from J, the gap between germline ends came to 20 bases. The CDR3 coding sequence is TGTGCCATCAGCCCTCGGGCGCTAGCGTTAACCTACAATGAGCAGTTCTTC. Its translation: CAISPRALALTYNEQFF.

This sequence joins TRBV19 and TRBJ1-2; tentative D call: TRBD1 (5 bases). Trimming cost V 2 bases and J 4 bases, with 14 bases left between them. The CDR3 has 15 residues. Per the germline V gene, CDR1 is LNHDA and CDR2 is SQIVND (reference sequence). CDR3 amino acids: CASSITTGGRYGYTF. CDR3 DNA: TGTGCCAGTAGTATAACGACGGGGGGACGCTATGGCTACACCTTC.

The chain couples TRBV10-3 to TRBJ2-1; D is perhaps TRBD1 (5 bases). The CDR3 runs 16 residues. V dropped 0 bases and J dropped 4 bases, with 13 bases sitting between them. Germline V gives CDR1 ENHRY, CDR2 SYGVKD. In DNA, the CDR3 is TGTGCCATCAGTGAGTCGGCCAGGGCAACATACAATGAGCAGTTCTTC. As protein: CAISESARATYNEQFF.

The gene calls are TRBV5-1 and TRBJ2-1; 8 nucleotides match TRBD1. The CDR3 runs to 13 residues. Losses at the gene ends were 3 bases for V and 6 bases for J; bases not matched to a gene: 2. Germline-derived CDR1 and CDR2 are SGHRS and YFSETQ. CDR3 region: CASSSTGVNEQFF. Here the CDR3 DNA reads TGCGCCAGCAGCTCGACAGGGGTCAATGAGCAGTTCTTC.

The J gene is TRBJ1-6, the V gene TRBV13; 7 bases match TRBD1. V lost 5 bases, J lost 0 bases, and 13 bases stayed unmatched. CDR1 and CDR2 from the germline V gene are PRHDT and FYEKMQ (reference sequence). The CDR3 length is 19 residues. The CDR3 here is CASSHRGTQGSSYNSPLHF. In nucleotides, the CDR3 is TGTGCCAGCAGCCACAGGGGCACCCAAGGAAGCTCCTATAATTCACCCCTCCACTTT.

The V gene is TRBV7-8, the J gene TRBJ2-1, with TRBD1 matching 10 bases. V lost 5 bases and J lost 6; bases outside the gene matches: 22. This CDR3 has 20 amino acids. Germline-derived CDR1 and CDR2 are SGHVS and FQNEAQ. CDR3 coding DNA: TGTGCCAGCAGCCCCAGAGTCGACAGGGGGCGCCAGGGGCCGTTCAATGAGCAGTTCTTC. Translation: CASSPRVDRGRQGPFNEQFF.

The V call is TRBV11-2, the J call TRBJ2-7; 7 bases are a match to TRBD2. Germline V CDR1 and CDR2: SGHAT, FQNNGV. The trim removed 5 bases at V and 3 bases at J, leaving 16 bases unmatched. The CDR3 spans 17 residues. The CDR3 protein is CASSPPPRRREIYEQYF. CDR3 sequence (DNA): TGTGCCAGCAGCCCCCCGCCTCGTAGGCGGGAGATCTACGAGCAGTACTTC.

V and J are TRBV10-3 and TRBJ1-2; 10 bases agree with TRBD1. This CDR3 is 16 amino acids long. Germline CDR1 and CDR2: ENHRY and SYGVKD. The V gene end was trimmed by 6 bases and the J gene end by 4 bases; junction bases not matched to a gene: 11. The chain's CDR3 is CAIRPGQGSGGYGYTF. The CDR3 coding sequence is TGTGCCATCAGGCCGGGACAGGGGAGTGGTGGCTATGGCTACACCTTC.

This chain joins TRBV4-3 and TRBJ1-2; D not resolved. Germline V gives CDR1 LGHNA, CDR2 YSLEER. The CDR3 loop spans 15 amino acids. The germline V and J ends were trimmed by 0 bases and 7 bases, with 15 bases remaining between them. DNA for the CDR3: TGCGCCAGCAGCCAAGATTCCGGTCTTGGTTCTGGCTACACCTTC. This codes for CASSQDSGLGSGYTF.

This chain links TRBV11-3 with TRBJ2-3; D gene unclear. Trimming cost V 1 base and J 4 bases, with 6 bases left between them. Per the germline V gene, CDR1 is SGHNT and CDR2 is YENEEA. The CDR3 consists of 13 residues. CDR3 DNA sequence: TGTGCCAGCAGCTTAGGTCAGGCAGATACGCAGTATTTT. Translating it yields CASSLGQADTQYF.

In nucleotides, the CDR3 is TGTGCCAGCAGTTACTCTTCCGGGGCTAACTATGGCTACACCTTC. Translated, it gives CASSYSSGANYGYTF. V usage is TRBV6-5 and J usage is TRBJ1-2; D is unclear. Germline CDR1 reads MNHEY; CDR2 reads SVGAGI. This CDR3 has 15 amino acids. V was trimmed by 0 bases and J by 0 bases, leaving 8 bases between them.

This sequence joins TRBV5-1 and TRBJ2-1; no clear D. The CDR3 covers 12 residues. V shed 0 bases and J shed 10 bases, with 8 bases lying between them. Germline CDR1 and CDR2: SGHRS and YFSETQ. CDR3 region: CASSLGRVEQFF. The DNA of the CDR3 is TGCGCCAGCAGCTTGGGACGGGTCGAGCAGTTCTTC.

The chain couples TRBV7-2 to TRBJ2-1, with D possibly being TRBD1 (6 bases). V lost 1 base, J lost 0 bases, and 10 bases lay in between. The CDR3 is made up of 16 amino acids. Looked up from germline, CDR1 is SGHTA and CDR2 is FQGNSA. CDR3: CASSLGVTGSYNEQFF. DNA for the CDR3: TGTGCCAGCAGCTTAGGAGTGACAGGCTCCTACAATGAGCAGTTCTTC.